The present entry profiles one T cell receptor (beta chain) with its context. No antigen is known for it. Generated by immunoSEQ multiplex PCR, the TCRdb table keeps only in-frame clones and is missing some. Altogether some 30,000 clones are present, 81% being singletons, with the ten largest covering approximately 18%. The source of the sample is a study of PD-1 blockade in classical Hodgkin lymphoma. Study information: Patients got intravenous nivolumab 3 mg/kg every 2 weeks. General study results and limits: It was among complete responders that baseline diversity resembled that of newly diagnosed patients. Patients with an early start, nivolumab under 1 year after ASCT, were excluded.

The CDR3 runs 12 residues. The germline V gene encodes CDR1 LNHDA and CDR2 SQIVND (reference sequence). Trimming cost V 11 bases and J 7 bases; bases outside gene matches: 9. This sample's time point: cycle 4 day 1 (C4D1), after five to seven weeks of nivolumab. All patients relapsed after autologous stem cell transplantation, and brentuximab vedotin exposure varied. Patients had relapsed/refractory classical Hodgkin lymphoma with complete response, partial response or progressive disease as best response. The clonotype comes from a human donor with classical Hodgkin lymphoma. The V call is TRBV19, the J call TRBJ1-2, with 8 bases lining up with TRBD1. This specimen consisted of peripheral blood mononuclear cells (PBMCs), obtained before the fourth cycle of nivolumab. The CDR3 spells CASRTGGAGYTF. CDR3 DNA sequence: TGTGCCTCAAGAACAGGGGGTGCTGGCTACACCTTC. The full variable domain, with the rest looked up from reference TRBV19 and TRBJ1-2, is DGGITQSPKYLFRKEGQNVTLSCEQNLNHDAMYWYRQDPGQGLRLIYYSQIVNDFQKGDIAEGYSVSREKKESFPLTVTSAQKNPTAFYLCASRTGGAGYTFGSGTRLTVV.